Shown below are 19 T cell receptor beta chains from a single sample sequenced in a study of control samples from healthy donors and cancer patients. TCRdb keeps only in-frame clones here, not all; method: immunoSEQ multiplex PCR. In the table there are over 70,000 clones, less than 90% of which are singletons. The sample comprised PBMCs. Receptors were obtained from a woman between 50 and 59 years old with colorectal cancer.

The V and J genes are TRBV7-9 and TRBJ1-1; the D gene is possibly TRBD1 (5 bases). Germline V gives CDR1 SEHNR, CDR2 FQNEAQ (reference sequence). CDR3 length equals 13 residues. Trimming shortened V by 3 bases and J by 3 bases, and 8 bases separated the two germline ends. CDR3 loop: CASSFGGDTEAFF. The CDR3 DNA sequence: TGTGCCAGCAGCTTTGGGGGGGACACTGAAGCTTTCTTT.

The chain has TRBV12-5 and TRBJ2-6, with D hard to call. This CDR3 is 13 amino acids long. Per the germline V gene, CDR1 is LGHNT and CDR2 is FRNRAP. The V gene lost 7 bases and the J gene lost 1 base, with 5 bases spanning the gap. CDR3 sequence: CASAQSGANVLTF. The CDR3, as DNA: TGTGCTAGTGCTCAGTCTGGGGCCAACGTCCTGACTTTC.

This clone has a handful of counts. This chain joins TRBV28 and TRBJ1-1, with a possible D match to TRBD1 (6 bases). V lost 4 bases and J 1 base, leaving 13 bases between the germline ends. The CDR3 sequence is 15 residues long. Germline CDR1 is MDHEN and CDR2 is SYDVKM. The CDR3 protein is CASSYPDRTNTEAFF. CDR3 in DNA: TGTGCCAGCAGTTACCCTGACAGGACGAACACTGAAGCTTTCTTT.

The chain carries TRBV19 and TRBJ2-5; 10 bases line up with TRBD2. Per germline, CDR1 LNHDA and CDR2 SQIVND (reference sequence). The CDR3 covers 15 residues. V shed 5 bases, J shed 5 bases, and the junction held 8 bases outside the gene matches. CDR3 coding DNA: TGTGCCAGTAGTGCACTAGCGGGGACGGGGGAGACCCAGTACTTC. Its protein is CASSALAGTGETQYF.

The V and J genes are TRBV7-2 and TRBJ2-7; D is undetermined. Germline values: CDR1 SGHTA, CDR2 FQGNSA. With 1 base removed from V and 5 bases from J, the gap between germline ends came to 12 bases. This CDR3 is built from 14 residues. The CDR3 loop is CASSLGQSNHEQYV. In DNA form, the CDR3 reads TGTGCCAGCAGCTTAGGGCAGTCAAACCACGAGCAGTACGTC.

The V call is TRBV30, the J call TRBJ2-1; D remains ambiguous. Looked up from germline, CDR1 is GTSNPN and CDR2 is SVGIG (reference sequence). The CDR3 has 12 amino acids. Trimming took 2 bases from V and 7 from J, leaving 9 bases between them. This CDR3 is CAWSLLRNEQFF. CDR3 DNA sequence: TGTGCCTGGAGTCTCTTAAGAAATGAGCAGTTCTTC.

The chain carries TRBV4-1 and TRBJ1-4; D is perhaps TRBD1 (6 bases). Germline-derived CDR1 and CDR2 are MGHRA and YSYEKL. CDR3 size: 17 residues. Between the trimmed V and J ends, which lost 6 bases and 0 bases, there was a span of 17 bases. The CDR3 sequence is CASSRMTGAATNEKLFF. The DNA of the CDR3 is TGCGCCAGCAGTCGGATGACAGGAGCAGCAACTAATGAAAAACTGTTTTTT.

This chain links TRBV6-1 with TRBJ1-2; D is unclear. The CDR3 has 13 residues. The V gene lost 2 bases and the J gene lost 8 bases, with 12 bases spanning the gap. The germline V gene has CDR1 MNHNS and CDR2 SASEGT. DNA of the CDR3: TGTGCCAGCAGTGAACAAATGGAGCAAGGCTACACCTTC. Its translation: CASSEQMEQGYTF.

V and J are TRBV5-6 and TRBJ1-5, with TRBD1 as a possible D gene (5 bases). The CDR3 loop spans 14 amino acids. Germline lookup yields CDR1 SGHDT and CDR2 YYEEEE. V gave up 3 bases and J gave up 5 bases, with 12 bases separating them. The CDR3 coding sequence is TGTGCCAGCAGCTGGGGAGGGGCGGATCAGCCCCAGCATTTT. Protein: CASSWGGADQPQHF. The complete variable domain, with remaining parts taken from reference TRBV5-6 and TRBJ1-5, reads DAGVTQSPTHLIKTRGQQVTLRCSPKSGHDTVSWYQQALGQGPQFIFQYYEEEERQRGNFPDRFSGHQFPNYSSELNVNALLLGDSALYLCASSWGGADQPQHFGDGTRLSIL.

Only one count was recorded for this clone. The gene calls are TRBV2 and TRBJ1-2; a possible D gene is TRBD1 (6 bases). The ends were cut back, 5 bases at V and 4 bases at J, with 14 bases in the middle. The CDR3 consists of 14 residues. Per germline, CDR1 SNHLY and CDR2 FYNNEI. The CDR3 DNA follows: TGTGCCAGCAGTATCAGGGGCGCGCGCTATGGCTACACCTTC. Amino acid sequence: CASSIRGARYGYTF.

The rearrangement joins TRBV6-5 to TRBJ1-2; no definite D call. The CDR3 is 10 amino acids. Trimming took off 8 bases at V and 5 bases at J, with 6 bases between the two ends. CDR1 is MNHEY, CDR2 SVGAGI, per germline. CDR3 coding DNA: TGTGCCAGCGGGGATTATGGCTACACCTTC. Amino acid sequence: CASGDYGYTF.

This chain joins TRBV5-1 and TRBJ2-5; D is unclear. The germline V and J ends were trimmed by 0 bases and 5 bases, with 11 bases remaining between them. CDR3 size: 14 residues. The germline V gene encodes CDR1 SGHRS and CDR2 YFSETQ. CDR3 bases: TGCGCCAGCAGCTTGGCTGGTTATAGGGAGACCCAGTACTTC. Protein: CASSLAGYRETQYF. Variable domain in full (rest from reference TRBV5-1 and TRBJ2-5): KAGVTQTPRYLIKTRGQQVTLSCSPISGHRSVSWYQQTPGQGLQFLFEYFSETQRNKGNFPGRFSGRQFSNSRSEMNVSTLELGDSALYLCASSLAGYRETQYFGPGTRLLVL.

The DNA for the CDR3 is TGCGCCAGCAGCCAAGGCAGGCGGTGGGGAGATACGCAGTATTTT. Encoded protein: CASSQGRRWGDTQYF. The rearrangement uses TRBV4-3 and TRBJ2-3; D gene uncertain. The germline V and J ends were trimmed by 1 base and 5 bases, with 13 bases remaining between them. Germline CDR1 LGHNA, CDR2 YSLEER. The CDR3 covers 15 residues.

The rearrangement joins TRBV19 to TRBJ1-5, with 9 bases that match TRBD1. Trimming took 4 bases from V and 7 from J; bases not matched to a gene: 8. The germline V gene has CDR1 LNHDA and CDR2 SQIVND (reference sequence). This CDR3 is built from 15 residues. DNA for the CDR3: TGTGCCAGTAGTACAGCCGGGACAGGGATGCAGCCCCAGCATTTT. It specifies CASSTAGTGMQPQHF.

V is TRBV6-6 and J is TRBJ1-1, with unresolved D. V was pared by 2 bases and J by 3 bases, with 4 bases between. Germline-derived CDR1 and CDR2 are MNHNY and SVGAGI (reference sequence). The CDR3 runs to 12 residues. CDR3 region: CASSYADTEAFF. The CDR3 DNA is TGTGCCAGCAGTTACGCAGACACTGAAGCTTTCTTT.

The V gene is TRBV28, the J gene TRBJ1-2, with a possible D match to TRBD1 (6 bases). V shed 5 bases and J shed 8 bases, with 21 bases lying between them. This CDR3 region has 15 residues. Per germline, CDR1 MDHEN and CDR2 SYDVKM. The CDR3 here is CASSPGTRGPYGYTF. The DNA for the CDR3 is TGTGCCAGCAGTCCGGGGACCAGGGGCCCCTACGGCTACACCTTC.

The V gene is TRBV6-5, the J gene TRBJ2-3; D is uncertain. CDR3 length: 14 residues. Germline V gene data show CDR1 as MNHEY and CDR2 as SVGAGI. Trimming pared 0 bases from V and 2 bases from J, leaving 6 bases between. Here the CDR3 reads CASSYSGLTDTQYF. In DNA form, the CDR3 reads TGTGCCAGCAGTTACTCCGGGCTCACAGATACGCAGTATTTT.

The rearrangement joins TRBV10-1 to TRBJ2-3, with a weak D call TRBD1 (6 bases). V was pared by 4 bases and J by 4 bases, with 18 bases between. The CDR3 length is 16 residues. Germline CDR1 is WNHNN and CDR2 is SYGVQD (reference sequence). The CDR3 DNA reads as TGCGCCAGCAGTGGGACAGCCCAAGGAGGTGCAGATACGCAGTATTTT. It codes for CASSGTAQGGADTQYF.

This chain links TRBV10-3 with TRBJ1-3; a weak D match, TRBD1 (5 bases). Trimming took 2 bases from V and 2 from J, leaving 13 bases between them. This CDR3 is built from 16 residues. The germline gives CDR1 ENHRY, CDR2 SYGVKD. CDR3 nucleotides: TGTGCCATCAGTGAGGGGCAGGGTAACGCTGGAAACACCATATATTTT. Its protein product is CAISEGQGNAGNTIYF.